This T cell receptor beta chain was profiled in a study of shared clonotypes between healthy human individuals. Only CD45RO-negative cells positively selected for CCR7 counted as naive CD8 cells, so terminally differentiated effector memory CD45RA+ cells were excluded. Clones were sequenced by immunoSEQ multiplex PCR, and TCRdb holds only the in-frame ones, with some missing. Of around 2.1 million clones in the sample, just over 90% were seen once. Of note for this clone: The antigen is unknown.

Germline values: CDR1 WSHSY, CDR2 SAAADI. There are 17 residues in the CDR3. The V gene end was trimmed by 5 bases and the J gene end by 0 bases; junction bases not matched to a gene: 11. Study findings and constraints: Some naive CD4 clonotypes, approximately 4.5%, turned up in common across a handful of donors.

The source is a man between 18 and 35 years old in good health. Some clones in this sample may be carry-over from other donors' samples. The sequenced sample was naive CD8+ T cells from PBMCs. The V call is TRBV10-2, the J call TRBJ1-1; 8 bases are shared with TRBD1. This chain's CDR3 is CASSLDRVGAMNTEAFF. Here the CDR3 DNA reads TGCGCCAGCAGTCTGGACAGGGTGGGAGCTATGAACACTGAAGCTTTCTTT.